One T cell receptor (beta chain) is described in this entry. Tumor samples were taken before definitive surgery or chemotherapy. The data stem from a study of high-grade serous ovarian cancer treatment subgroups. V lost 0 bases and J lost 1, with 10 bases in between. This CDR3 has 15 residues. CDR1 is SGHNT, CDR2 YYREEE, per germline (reference sequence). Assay used: immunoSEQ multiplex PCR; TCRdb lists only in-frame clones, some missing. Of 10,000 to 15,000 clones listed, 88% were seen once; the top ten hold about 2.9%. Sequences were obtained from tumor tissue. The rearrangement uses TRBV5-4 and TRBJ1-1; D is uncertain. The source is a human donor with high-grade serous ovarian cancer. The CDR3 nucleotides are TGTGCCAGCAGCTTGGCCGGTACAGCGAACACTGAAGCTTTCTTT. Translating gives CASSLAGTANTEAFF.